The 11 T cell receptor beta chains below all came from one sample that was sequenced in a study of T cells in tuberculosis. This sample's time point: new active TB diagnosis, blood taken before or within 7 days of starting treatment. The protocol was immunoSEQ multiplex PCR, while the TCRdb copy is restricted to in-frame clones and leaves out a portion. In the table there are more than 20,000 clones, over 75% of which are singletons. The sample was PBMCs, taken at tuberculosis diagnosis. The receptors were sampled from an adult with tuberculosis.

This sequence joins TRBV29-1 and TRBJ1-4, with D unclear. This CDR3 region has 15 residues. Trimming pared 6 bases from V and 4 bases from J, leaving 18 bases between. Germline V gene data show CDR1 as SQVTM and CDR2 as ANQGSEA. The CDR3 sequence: CSVRPMGRGNEKLFF. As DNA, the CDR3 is TGCAGCGTCCGCCCCATGGGCCGGGGTAATGAAAAACTGTTTTTT.

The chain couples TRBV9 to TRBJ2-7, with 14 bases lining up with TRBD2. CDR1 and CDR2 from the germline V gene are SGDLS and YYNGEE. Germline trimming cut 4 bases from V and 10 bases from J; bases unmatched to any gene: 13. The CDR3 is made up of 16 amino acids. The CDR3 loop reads CASSLTETSGRAVQYF. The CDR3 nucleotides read TGTGCCAGCAGCCTTACCGAGACTAGCGGGAGGGCCGTTCAGTACTTC.

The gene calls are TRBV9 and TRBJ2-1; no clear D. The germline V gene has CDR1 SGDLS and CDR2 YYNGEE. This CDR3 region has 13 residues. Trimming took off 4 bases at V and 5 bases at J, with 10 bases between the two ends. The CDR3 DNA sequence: TGTGCCAGCAGCTCCCAAATTCACAATGAGCAGTTCTTC. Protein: CASSSQIHNEQFF.

For the CDR3, the DNA is TGTGCCAGTAGCATTAGGGTTGTACGGGGTACGGACATTCAGTACTTC. The encoded protein is CASSIRVVRGTDIQYF. The chain combines TRBV19 with TRBJ2-4, with a weak D call TRBD2 (5 bases). The germline CDR1 and CDR2 sequences are LNHDA and SQIVND (reference sequence). This CDR3 has 16 residues. V lost 6 bases, J lost 8 bases, and 23 bases lay in between.

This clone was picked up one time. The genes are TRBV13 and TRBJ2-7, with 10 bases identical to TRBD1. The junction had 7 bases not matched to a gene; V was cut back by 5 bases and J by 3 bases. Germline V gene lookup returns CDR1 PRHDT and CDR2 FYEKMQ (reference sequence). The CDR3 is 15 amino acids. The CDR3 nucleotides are TGTGCCAGCAGCCCCTCAGGACAGGGGGTCTACGAGCAGTACTTC. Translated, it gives CASSPSGQGVYEQYF.

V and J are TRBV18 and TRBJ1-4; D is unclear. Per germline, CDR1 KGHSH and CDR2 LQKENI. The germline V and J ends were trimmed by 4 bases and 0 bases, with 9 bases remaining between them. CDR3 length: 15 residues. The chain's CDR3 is CASSLQTPTNEKLFF. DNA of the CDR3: TGTGCCAGCTCACTTCAGACTCCAACTAATGAAAAACTGTTTTTT.

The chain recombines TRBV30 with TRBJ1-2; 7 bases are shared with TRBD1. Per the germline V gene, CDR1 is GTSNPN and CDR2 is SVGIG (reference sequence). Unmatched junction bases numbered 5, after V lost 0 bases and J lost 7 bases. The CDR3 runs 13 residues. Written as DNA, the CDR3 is TGTGCCTGGAGTGTACAAGGGGGCAGTGGCTACACCTTC. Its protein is CAWSVQGGSGYTF.

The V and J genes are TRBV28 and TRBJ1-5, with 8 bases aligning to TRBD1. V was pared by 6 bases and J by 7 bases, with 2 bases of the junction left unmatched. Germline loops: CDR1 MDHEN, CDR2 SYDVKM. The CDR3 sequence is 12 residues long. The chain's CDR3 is CASRTGGQPQHF. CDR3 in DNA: TGTGCCAGCAGAACAGGGGGACAGCCCCAGCATTTT.

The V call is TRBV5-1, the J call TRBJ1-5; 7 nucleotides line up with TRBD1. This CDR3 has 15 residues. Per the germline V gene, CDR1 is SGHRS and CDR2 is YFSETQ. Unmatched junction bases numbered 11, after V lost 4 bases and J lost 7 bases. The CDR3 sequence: CASSPTGVIEQPQHF. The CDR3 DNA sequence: TGCGCCAGCAGCCCCACAGGGGTGATTGAACAGCCCCAGCATTTT.

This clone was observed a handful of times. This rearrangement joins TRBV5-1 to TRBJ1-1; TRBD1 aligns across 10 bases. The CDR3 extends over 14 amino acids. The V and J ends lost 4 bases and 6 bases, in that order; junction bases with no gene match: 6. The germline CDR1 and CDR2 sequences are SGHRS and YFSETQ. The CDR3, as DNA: TGCGCCAGCAGCACGACAGGGGGCGAGGCTGAAGCTTTCTTT. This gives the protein CASSTTGGEAEAFF.

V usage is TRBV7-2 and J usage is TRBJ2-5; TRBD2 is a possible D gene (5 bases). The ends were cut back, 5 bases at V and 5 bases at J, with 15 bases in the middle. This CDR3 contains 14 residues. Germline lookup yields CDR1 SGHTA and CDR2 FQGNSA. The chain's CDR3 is CASSPPGRAETQYF. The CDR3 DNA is TGTGCCAGCAGCCCGCCTGGGCGGGCCGAGACCCAGTACTTC.